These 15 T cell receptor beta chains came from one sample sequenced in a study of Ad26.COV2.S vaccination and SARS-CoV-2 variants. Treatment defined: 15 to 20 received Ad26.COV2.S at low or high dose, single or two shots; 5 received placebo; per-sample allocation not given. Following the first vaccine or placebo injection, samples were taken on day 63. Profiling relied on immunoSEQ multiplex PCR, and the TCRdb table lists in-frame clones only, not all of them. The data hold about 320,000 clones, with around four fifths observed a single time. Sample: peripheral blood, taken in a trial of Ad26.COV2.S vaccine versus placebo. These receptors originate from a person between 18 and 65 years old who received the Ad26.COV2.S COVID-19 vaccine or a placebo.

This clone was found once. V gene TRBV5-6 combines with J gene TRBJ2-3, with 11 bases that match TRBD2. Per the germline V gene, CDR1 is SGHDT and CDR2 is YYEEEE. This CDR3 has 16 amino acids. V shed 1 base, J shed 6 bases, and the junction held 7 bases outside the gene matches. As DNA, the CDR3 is TGTGCCAGCAGCTTGAGGTTAGCGGGGGGGCTCGATACGCAGTATTTT. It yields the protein CASSLRLAGGLDTQYF. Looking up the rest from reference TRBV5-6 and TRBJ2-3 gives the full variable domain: DAGVTQSPTHLIKTRGQQVTLRCSPKSGHDTVSWYQQALGQGPQFIFQYYEEEERQRGNFPDRFSGHQFPNYSSELNVNALLLGDSALYLCASSLRLAGGLDTQYFGPGTRLTVL.

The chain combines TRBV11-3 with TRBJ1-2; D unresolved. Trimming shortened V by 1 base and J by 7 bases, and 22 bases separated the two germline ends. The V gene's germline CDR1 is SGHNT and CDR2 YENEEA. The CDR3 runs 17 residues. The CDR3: CASSLGGNGGPQFGYTF. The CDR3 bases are TGTGCCAGCAGCTTAGGTGGCAATGGAGGCCCCCAATTTGGCTACACCTTC.

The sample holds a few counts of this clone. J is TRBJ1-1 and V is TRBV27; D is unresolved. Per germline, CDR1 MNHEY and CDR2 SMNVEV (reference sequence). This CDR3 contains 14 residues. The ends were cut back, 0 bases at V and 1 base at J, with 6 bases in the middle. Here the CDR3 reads CASSLSLANTEAFF. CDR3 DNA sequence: TGTGCCAGCAGTTTATCGCTGGCGAACACTGAAGCTTTCTTT.

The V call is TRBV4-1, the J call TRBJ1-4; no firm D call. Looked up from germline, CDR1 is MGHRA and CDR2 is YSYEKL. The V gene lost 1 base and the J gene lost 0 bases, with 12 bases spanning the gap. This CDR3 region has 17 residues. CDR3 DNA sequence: TGCGCCAGCAGCCAAGGGACCTACTCAGCAACTAATGAAAAACTGTTTTTT. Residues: CASSQGTYSATNEKLFF.

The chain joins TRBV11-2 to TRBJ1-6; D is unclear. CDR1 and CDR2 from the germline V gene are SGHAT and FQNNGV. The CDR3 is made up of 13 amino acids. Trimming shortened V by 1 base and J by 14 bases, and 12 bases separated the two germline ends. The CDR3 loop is CASSLVGPGALHF. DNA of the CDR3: TGTGCCAGCAGCTTAGTGGGCCCCGGGGCCCTCCACTTT. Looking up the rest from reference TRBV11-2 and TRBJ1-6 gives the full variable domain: EAGVAQSPRYKIIEKRQSVAFWCNPISGHATLYWYQQILGQGPKLLIQFQNNGVVDDSQLPKDRFSAERLKGVDSTLKIQPAKLEDSAVYLCASSLVGPGALHFGNGTRLTVT.

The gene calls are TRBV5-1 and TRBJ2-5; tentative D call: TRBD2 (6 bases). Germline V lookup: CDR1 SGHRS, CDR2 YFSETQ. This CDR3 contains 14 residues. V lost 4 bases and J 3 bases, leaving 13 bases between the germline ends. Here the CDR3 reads CASSPTAGKETQYF. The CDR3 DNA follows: TGCGCCAGCAGCCCTACGGCGGGGAAAGAGACCCAGTACTTC.

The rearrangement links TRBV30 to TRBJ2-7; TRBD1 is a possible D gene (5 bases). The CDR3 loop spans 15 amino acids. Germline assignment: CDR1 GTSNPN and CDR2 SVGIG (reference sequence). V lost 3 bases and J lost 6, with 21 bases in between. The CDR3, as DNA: TGTGCCTGGAGGGGGCCTTGGGCGGCCGGCCCCGAGCAGTACTTC. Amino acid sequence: CAWRGPWAAGPEQYF.

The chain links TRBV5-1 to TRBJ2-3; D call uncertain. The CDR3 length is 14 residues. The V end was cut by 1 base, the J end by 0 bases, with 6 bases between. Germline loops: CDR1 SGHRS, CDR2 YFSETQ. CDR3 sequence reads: CASSLFWSTDTQYF. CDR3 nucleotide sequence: TGCGCCAGCAGCTTGTTCTGGAGCACAGATACGCAGTATTTT.

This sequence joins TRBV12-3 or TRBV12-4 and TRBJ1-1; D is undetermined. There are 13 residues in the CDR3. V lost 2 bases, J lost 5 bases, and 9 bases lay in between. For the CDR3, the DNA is TGTGCCAGCAGTTTAACCCCGCGGACTGAAGCTTTCTTT. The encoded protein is CASSLTPRTEAFF.

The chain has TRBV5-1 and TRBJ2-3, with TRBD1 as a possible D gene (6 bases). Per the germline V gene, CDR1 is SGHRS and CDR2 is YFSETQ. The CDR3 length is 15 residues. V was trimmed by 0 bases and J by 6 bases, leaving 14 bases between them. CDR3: CASSLARQGSDTQYF. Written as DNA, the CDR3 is TGCGCCAGCAGCTTGGCCCGGCAGGGGTCGGATACGCAGTATTTT.

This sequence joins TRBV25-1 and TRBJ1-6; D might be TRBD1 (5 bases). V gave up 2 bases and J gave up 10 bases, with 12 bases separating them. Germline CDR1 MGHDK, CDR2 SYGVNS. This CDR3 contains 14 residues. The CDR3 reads CASSEPGFRSPLHF. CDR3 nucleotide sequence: TGTGCCAGCAGTGAACCAGGGTTCAGGTCACCCCTCCACTTT.

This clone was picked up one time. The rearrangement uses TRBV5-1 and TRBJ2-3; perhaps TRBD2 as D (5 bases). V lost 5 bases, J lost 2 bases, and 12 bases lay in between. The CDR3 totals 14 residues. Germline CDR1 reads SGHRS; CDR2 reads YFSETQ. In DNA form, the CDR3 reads TGCGCCAGCAGACTAGACGGAGACACAGATACGCAGTATTTT. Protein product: CASRLDGDTDTQYF.

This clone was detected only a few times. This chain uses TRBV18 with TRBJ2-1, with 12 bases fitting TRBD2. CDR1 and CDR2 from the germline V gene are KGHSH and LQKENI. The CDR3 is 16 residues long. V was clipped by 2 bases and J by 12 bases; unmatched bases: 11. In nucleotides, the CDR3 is TGTGCCAGCTCACCAATTCCCCTAGCGGGGGGGCCTGTGCAGTTCTTC. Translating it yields CASSPIPLAGGPVQFF.

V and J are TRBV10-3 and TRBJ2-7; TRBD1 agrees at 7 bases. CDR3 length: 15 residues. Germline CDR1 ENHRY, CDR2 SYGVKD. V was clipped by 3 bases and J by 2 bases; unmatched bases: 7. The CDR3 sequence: CAISETGQLTYEQYF. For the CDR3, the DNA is TGTGCCATCAGTGAAACGGGACAGCTCACCTACGAGCAGTACTTC.

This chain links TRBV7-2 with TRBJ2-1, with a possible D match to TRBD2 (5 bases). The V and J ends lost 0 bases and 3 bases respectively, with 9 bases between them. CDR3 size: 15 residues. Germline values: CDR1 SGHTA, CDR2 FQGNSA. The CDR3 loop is CASSLAGSRYNEQFF. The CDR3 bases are TGTGCCAGCAGCTTAGCGGGGAGCCGCTACAATGAGCAGTTCTTC.